These T cell receptor beta chains were read from a single sample in a study of blood T cell repertoires in COVID-19. Profiling relied on immunoSEQ multiplex PCR, and the TCRdb table lists in-frame clones only, not all of them. The sample has 150,000 to 200,000 clones, about 86% seen once. The material sequenced was peripheral blood. These receptors all stem from a human donor with acute or convalescent COVID-19. The donor label of this sample is uncertain. The CDR3 runs from the conserved cysteine through the conserved F or W. D genes are given only for firm matches. The listing skips clone size in some rows; elsewhere it reads once, few, many or a size class.

>TRBD1|TRBV19|-|TRBJ2-2|16
CASSSRDRVEAGELFF
TGTGCCAGTAGTTCCAGGGACAGGGTCGAGGCCGGGGAGCTGTTTTTT
>TRBD1|TRBV5-6|-|TRBJ2-3|16
CASSGPGQGSTDTQYF
TGTGCCAGCAGCGGACCGGGACAGGGGTCCACAGATACGCAGTATTTT
>-|TRBV6-5|-|TRBJ2-7|15
CASARFRGDGDEQYF
TGTGCCAGCGCGAGATTCAGGGGGGACGGCGACGAGCAGTACTTC
>TRBD1|TRBV18|-|TRBJ2-3|14
CASSHGQGTDTQYF
TGTGCCAGCTCACACGGACAGGGAACAGATACGCAGTATTTT
>TRBD1|TRBV18|-|TRBJ2-7|13
CASSRQGANEQYF
TGTGCCAGCTCACGACAGGGGGCAAACGAGCAGTACTTC
>-|TRBV4-2|-|TRBJ1-5|14
CASSQEGGNQPQHF
TGTGCCAGCAGCCAAGAGGGAGGAAATCAGCCCCAGCATTTT
>TRBD2|TRBV2|-|TRBJ2-7|16
CASSEALETSGYEQYF
TGTGCCAGCAGTGAAGCGCTCGAGACTAGCGGCTACGAGCAGTACTTC
>-|TRBV6-2/TRBV6-3|-|TRBJ1-1|13
CASSAGQTTEAFF
TGTGCCAGCAGTGCAGGACAGACCACTGAAGCTTTCTTT
>-|TRBV18|-|TRBJ1-1|15
CASSPPGRPNTEAFF
TGTGCCAGCTCACCACCGGGCAGACCGAACACTGAAGCTTTCTTT
>TRBD2|TRBV11-1|-|TRBJ2-1|13
CASSLGLANEQFF
TGTGCCAGCAGCTTAGGACTAGCGAATGAGCAGTTCTTC
>TRBD1|TRBV5-1|few|TRBJ2-1|14
CASSYGTASDEQFF
TGCGCCAGCAGCTACGGGACAGCGTCCGATGAGCAGTTCTTC
>TRBD2|TRBV6-6|-|TRBJ2-1|15
CASSQRLAGDNEQFF
TGTGCCAGCAGTCAACGACTAGCGGGGGACAATGAGCAGTTCTTC
>-|TRBV15|-|TRBJ2-3|15
CATSPDWATDNTQYF
TGTGCCACCAGCCCCGATTGGGCGACCGATAATACGCAGTATTTT
>-|TRBV3-1/TRBV3-2|once|TRBJ1-1|13
CASSQVGGTEAFF
TGTGCCAGCAGCCAAGTAGGAGGGACTGAAGCTTTCTTT
>TRBD1|TRBV6-5|-|TRBJ2-1|12
CASLTGGFEQFF
TGTGCCAGCCTGACAGGGGGCTTTGAGCAGTTCTTC
>-|TRBV28|once|TRBJ2-3|16
CASSLAGQPSTDTQYF
TGTGCCAGCAGTTTAGCGGGACAGCCTAGCACAGATACGCAGTATTTT
>TRBD1|TRBV30|-|TRBJ2-2|15
CAWSRDRVKTGELFF
TGTGCCTGGAGTCGGGACAGGGTAAAGACCGGGGAGCTGTTTTTT
>TRBD1|TRBV28|once|TRBJ1-2|15
CASSRGTGDNYGYTF
TGTGCCAGCAGCCGAGGGACAGGGGATAACTATGGCTACACCTTC
>TRBD1|TRBV27|once|TRBJ2-1|15
CASQDRESSYNEQFF
TGTGCCAGCCAGGACAGGGAGAGCTCCTACAATGAGCAGTTCTTC
>TRBD2|TRBV7-9|-|TRBJ2-1|16
CASSLQMRDYSDEQFF
TGTGCCAGCAGCTTACAAATGCGGGACTATTCAGATGAGCAGTTCTTC
>-|TRBV5-1|-|TRBJ2-1|15
CASSPSGGLYNEQFF
TGCGCCAGCAGCCCGTCCGGTGGTCTCTACAATGAGCAGTTCTTC
>-|TRBV2|once|TRBJ2-7|13
CASRESLPYEQYF
TGTGCCAGCAGGGAATCACTACCCTACGAGCAGTACTTC
>-|TRBV18|-|TRBJ1-6|16
CASSPLSSRGNSPLHF
TGTGCCAGCTCACCCCTATCCTCCAGGGGTAATTCACCCCTCCACTTT
>-|TRBV20-1|-|TRBJ1-1|10
CSARRTEAFF
TGCAGTGCTAGGAGGACTGAAGCTTTCTTT
>-|TRBV7-9|-|TRBJ1-2|16
CASSLDNGQSGYGYTF
TGTGCCAGCAGCTTAGATAATGGACAGTCGGGCTATGGCTACACCTTC
>-|TRBV5-1|medium-sized|TRBJ1-4|15
CASSLKREPGEKLFF
TGCGCCAGCAGCTTAAAGAGGGAGCCCGGGGAAAAACTGTTTTTT
>TRBD2|TRBV2|-|TRBJ2-3|16
CASSDPSGGASDTQYF
TGTGCCAGCAGTGACCCTAGCGGGGGGGCCTCAGATACGCAGTATTTT
>-|TRBV19|-|TRBJ1-3|16
CASSATAQRSGNTIYF
TGTGCCAGTAGTGCGACAGCTCAGCGCTCTGGAAACACCATATATTTT
>-|TRBV2|-|TRBJ1-4|15
CASSGKGSANEKLFF
TGTGCCAGCAGTGGAAAAGGCAGCGCTAATGAAAAACTGTTTTTT
>TRBD2|TRBV3-1/TRBV3-2|-|TRBJ2-2|18
CASSQVLGTSDTTGELFF
TGTGCCAGCAGCCAAGTTCTTGGGACTAGCGATACCACCGGGGAGCTGTTTTTT
>-|TRBV3-1/TRBV3-2|once|TRBJ1-1|13
CASSQDKGAEAFF
TGTGCCAGCAGCCAAGACAAGGGGGCTGAAGCTTTCTTT
>TRBD2|TRBV29-1|-|TRBJ2-3|15
CSVASGSHSTDTQYF
TGCAGCGTTGCTAGCGGGAGTCATAGCACAGATACGCAGTATTTT
>TRBD1|TRBV18|-|TRBJ1-2|15
CASSPQDRATYGYTF
TGTGCCAGCTCACCGCAGGACAGGGCCACTTATGGCTACACCTTC
>-|TRBV30|once|TRBJ1-5|15
CAWSVGGRWDQPQHF
TGTGCCTGGAGTGTGGGGGGACGGTGGGATCAGCCCCAGCATTTT
>TRBD1|TRBV28|many|TRBJ1-5|14
CASSWTGVGQPQHF
TGTGCCAGCAGTTGGACAGGGGTAGGTCAGCCCCAGCATTTT
>TRBD1|TRBV2|-|TRBJ1-1|15
CASSEQGAKNTEAFF
TGTGCCAGCAGTGAGCAGGGGGCCAAGAACACTGAAGCTTTCTTT
>TRBD2|TRBV11-2|-|TRBJ2-1|18
CASSLRSVVAGGPGEQFF
TGTGCCAGCAGCTTAAGGTCGGTGGTAGCGGGGGGGCCAGGTGAGCAGTTCTTC
>-|TRBV20-1|-|TRBJ1-4|11
CSVSSGEKLFF
TGCAGTGTATCCTCGGGGGAAAAACTGTTTTTT
>TRBD2|TRBV7-2|-|TRBJ2-5|14
CASSRTSGSETQYF
TGTGCCAGCAGCCGGACTAGCGGGAGTGAGACCCAGTACTTC
>TRBD1|TRBV7-2|-|TRBJ2-7|15
CASRTGTALSYEQYF
TGTGCCAGCAGGACGGGGACAGCACTTTCCTACGAGCAGTACTTC
>-|TRBV14|-|TRBJ1-2|17
CASSPRGGQANYRGYTF
TGTGCCAGCAGCCCAAGAGGAGGGCAGGCGAACTATCGGGGCTACACCTTC
>-|TRBV7-2|-|TRBJ2-7|14
CASSFRNRADEQYF
TGTGCCAGCAGCTTTCGGAACAGGGCCGACGAGCAGTACTTC
>-|TRBV5-1|-|TRBJ2-7|13
CASRPTGIYEQYF
TGCGCCAGCAGACCCACAGGGATCTACGAGCAGTACTTC